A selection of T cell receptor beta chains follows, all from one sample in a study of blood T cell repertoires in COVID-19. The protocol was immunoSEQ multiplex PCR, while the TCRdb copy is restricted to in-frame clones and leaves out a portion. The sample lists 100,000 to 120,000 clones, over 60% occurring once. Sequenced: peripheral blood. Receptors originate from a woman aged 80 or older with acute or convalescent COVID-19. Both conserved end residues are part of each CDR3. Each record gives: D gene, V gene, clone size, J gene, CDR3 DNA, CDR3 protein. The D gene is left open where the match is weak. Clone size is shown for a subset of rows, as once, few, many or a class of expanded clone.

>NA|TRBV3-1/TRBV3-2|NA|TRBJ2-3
TGTGCCAGCAGCCAAGATTCGGCCCGGGGTAAGGGCACAGATACGCAGTATTTT
CASSQDSARGKGTDTQYF
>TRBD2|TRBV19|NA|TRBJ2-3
TGTGCCAGTGAGCGTAGCGGGAGGGGTAGTAGCACAGATACGCAGTATTTT
CASERSGRGSSTDTQYF
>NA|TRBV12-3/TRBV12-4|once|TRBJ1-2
TGTGCCAGCAGTTCCTCAGGTGACTATGGCTACACCTTC
CASSSSGDYGYTF
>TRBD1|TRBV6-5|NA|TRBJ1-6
TGTGCCAGCAGTCCCGGGACAGGCTATAATTCACCCCTCCACTTT
CASSPGTGYNSPLHF
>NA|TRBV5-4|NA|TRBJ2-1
TGTGCCAGCACCCCCGGGACATCCTACAATGAGCAGTTCTTC
CASTPGTSYNEQFF
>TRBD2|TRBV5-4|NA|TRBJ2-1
TGTGCCAGCAGCTGGACCCTAGCGGGGGACTACAATGAGCAGTTCTTC
CASSWTLAGDYNEQFF
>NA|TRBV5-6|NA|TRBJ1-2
TGTGCCAGCAGCCTTAGGACTGGCTATGGCTACACCTTC
CASSLRTGYGYTF
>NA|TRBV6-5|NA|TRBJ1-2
TGTGCCACCTGGACAGTCCGTGGCTACACCTTC
CATWTVRGYTF
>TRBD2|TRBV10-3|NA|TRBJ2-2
TGTGCCACCTCTAGCGGGACCACCGGGGAGCTGTTTTTT
CATSSGTTGELFF
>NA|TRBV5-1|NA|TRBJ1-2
TGCGCCAGCTTTATGGGGGGAATAGAAGGGAACTATGGCTACACCTTC
CASFMGGIEGNYGYTF
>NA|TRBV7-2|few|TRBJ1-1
TGTGCCAGCAGCCAATACCCGGGGGAGAACACTGAAGCTTTCTTT
CASSQYPGENTEAFF
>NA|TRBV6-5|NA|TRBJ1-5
TGTGCCAGCAGTTGGAGGGGAAGGAATCAGCCCCAGCATTTT
CASSWRGRNQPQHF
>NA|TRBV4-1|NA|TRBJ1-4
TGCGCCAGCAGCCAAGTCTATGAAAAACTGTTTTTT
CASSQVYEKLFF
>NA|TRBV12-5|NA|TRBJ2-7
TGTGCTAGTGGTTCCCCTCGACGGAGCGGTACTAGCGAGCAGTACTTC
CASGSPRRSGTSEQYF
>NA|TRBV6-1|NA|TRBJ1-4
TGTGCCAGCAGTGAAGCAAGGGGCCGAGGCCTAAGTGAAAAACTGTTTTTT
CASSEARGRGLSEKLFF
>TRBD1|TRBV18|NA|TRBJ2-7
TGTGCCAGCTCACCGGGACAGGGTTCCTACGAGCAGTACTTC
CASSPGQGSYEQYF
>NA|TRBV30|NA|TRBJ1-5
TGTGCCTGGACCTGGGGGGGGAATCAGCCCCAGCATTTT
CAWTWGGNQPQHF
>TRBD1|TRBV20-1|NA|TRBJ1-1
TGCAGTGCTAGTGGGGGCAGGGGGGACACTGAAGCTTTCTTT
CSASGGRGDTEAFF
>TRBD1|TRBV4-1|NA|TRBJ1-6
TGCGCCAGCAGCCAAGTTCGTGGACAGGGGAATTCACCCCTCCACTTT
CASSQVRGQGNSPLHF
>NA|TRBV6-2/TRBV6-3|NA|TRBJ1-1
TGTGCCAGCAGCACAGGCGGACTGAACACTGAAGCTTTCTTT
CASSTGGLNTEAFF
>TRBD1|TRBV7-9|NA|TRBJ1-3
TGTGCCAGCAGCTGGACAGGAAACTCTGGAAACACCATATATTTT
CASSWTGNSGNTIYF
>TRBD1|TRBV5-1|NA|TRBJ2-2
TGCGCCAGCAGCTTGGATACAGGGGTCGGGGAGCTGTTTTTT
CASSLDTGVGELFF
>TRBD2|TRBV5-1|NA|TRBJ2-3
TGCGCCAGCACGGGACTAGCGGGGGCCCCAGATACGCAGTATTTT
CASTGLAGAPDTQYF
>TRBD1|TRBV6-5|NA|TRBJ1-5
TGTGCCAGCAGTCCTACAGGGGGGATGGACCAGCCCCAGCATTTT
CASSPTGGMDQPQHF
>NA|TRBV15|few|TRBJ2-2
TGTGCCACCAGCAGACAGGGGTTCGCCGGGGAGCTGTTTTTT
CATSRQGFAGELFF
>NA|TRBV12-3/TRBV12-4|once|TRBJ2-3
TGTGCCAGCAGTTTAGCGCGGACAGATACGCAGTATTTT
CASSLARTDTQYF
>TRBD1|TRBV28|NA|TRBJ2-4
TGTGCCAGCAGTTTGGGGCGCGGACAGGGGGCCAAAAACATTCAGTACTTC
CASSLGRGQGAKNIQYF
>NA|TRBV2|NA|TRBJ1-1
TGTGCCAGCAGGGAGGGGTCAGGGCTTGTTACTGAAGCTTTCTTT
CASREGSGLVTEAFF
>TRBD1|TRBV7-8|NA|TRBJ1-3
TGTGCCAGCAGCTTAGGGGGGACAGCTGGAAACACCATATATTTT
CASSLGGTAGNTIYF
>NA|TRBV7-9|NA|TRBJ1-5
TGTGCCAGCAGCTCAACAGGGAATCAGCCCCAGCATTTT
CASSSTGNQPQHF
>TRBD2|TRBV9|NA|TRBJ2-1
TGTGCCAGCAGCTTAGAGGGACTAGCGGGAGGTGTTTCAAATGAGCAGTTCTTC
CASSLEGLAGGVSNEQFF
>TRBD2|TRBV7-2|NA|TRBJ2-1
TGTGCCAGCAGCTTAGGACTAGCGGGAGAGAATGAGCAGTTCTTC
CASSLGLAGENEQFF
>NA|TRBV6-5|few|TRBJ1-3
TGTGCCAGCAGTTACTCATGGAGGACTGGAAACACCATATATTTT
CASSYSWRTGNTIYF
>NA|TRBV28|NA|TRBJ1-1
TGTGCCAGCACCACCCTAGGTCAGGGGCTAAACACTGAAGCTTTCTTT
CASTTLGQGLNTEAFF
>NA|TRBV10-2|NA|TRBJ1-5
TGCGCCAGCAGTAGGGGGAATCAGCCCCAGCATTTT
CASSRGNQPQHF
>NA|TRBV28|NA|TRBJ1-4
TGTGCCAGCAGTTCCCAGGGGAGGGTTAATGAAAAACTGTTTTTT
CASSSQGRVNEKLFF
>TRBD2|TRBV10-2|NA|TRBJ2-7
TGCGCCAGCCGAGGACTAGCTGGATACGAGCAGTACTTC
CASRGLAGYEQYF
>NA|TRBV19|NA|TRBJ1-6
TGTGCCAGTAGTATAAGATCAACAGGGACGAATTCACCCCTCCACTTT
CASSIRSTGTNSPLHF
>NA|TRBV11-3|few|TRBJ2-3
TGTGCCAGCAGCTTAGATGGCAGGGGAACGCAGTATTTT
CASSLDGRGTQYF
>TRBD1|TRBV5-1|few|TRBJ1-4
TGCGCCAGCAGCTTAGGACAGGTTGCAACTAATGAAAAACTGTTTTTT
CASSLGQVATNEKLFF
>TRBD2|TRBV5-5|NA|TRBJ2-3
TGTGCCAGCAGCCCCCGGACTAGTGAGACAGATACGCAGTATTTT
CASSPRTSETDTQYF
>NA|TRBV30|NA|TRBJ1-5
TGTGCCTGGAGTACCTCAGGGGCCAGCAATCAGCCCCAGCATTTT
CAWSTSGASNQPQHF
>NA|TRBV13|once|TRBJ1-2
TGTGCCAGCAGCCCGCCCTTACAGGAAAACTATGGCTACACCTTC
CASSPPLQENYGYTF
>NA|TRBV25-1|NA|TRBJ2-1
TGTGCCAGCAGGGAAACAGGGCTGGGCAATGAGCAGTTCTTC
CASRETGLGNEQFF
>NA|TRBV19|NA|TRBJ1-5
TGTGCCAGTAGTCTCTCGATCAGCCGGGTAGGTCAGCCCCAGCATTTT
CASSLSISRVGQPQHF
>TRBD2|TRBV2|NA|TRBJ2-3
TGTGCCAGCAGCCCGGGGGGACTAGCGCCAGATACGCAGTATTTT
CASSPGGLAPDTQYF
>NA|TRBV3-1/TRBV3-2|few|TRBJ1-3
TGTGCCAGCAGCCAAGACCCCGGGAGAGGAAACACCATATATTTT
CASSQDPGRGNTIYF